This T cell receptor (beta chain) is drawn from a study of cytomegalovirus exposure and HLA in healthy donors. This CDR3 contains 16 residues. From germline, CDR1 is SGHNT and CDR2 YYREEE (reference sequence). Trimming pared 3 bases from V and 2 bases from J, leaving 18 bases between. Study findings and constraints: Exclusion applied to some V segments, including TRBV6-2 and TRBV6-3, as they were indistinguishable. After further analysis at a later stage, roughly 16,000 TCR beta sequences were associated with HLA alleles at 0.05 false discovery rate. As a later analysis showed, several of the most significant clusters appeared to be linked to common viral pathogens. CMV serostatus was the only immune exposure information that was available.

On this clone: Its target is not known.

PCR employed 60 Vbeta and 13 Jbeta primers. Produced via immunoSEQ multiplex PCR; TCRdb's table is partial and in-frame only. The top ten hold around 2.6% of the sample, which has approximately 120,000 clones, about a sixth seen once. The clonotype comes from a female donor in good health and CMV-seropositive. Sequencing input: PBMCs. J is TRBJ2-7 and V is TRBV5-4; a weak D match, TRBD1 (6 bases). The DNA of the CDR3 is TGTGCCAGCAGCTCAAAGGATGGGTCAGGGGCCTACGAGCAGTACTTC. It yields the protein CASSSKDGSGAYEQYF.